Below, 5 T cell receptor beta chains from the same sample are listed, as sequenced in a study of cytomegalovirus exposure and HLA in healthy donors. TCRdb's copy holds only in-frame clones and misses some; the assay was immunoSEQ multiplex PCR. Counted here are under 140,000 clones, roughly nine tenths occurring once; the ten biggest clones make up around 2%. Sequenced sample: PBMCs. The receptors were gathered from a woman under 30 in good health and CMV-seronegative.

V and J are TRBV27 and TRBJ2-1, with 9 bases identical to TRBD2. This CDR3 is built from 16 residues. Trimming took 0 bases from V and 4 from J; bases not matched to a gene: 4. Germline assignment: CDR1 MNHEY and CDR2 SMNVEV (reference sequence). The CDR3 DNA is TGTGCCAGCAGTTTATCAGCGGGGGGTTCGTACAATGAGCAGTTCTTC. This translates into CASSLSAGGSYNEQFF.

The chain employs TRBV7-8 and TRBJ1-2; 7 bases line up with TRBD1. The CDR3 consists of 18 residues. Per the germline V gene, CDR1 is SGHVS and CDR2 is FQNEAQ. With V trimmed by 5 bases and J by 0 bases, 15 bases remained unmatched. The DNA of the CDR3 is TGTGCCAGCAGCCCAAGGGGTCGACAGGGTAGGGCTAACTATGGCTACACCTTC. This translates into CASSPRGRQGRANYGYTF.

The chain couples TRBV7-8 to TRBJ2-3; D possibly corresponds to TRBD2 (6 bases). Germline assignment: CDR1 SGHVS and CDR2 FQNEAQ. The length of the CDR3 is 13 residues. V lost 8 bases and J 5 bases, leaving 14 bases between the germline ends. CDR3 residues: CASVGRYVDTQYF. As DNA, the CDR3 is TGTGCCAGCGTCGGGAGATATGTAGATACGCAGTATTTT.

The chain links TRBV4-2 to TRBJ1-4, with D possibly being TRBD1 (6 bases). V was clipped by 1 base and J by 7 bases, with 10 bases between them. The germline V gene encodes CDR1 LGHNA and CDR2 YNFKEQ. CDR3 length: 14 residues. The CDR3 region is CASSQGQGSEKLFF. CDR3 DNA: TGTGCCAGCAGCCAAGGGCAGGGGAGTGAAAAACTGTTTTTT.

The chain links TRBV18 to TRBJ2-6; TRBD1 matches 7 bases. Germline V gene lookup returns CDR1 KGHSH and CDR2 LQKENI. After removal of 3 bases from V and 0 bases from J, the junction contained 11 bases not matched to a gene. The length of the CDR3 is 19 residues. The DNA for the CDR3 is TGTGCCAGCTCACCTGCCCCGGGACAGTCCATCTCTGGGGCCAACGTCCTGACTTTC. This codes for CASSPAPGQSISGANVLTF.